The text below deals with one T cell receptor beta chain. Its antigen is not known. The data originate from a study of shared clonotypes between healthy human individuals. The V and J ends lost 0 bases and 10 bases respectively, with 10 bases between them. The length of the CDR3 is 12 residues. The germline V gene has CDR1 SNHLY and CDR2 FYNNEI. Original methodology: Owing to the provision of junction-only sequences devoid of quality scores by immunoSEQ, filtering differed. Sequencing used immunoSEQ multiplex PCR; TCRdb keeps in-frame clones, though not all of them. V, J and clone size reflect that table, while D and trimming were determined from the DNA. The repertoire holds under 2,500,000 clones, almost 96% seen once, with more than 0.1% in the top ten. Study-level results: It was anticipated that sequencing depth would influence how many clonotypes donors shared. The genetic and exposure-history diversity represented was limited by few donors. Generation probabilities were higher for clonotypes shared across all four sorted-subset donors than for unshared ones.

The specimen was naive CD4+ T cells sorted from blood. Subset described: CD45RA+ positively selected. The chain employs TRBV2 and TRBJ2-7, with D unclear. The receptor's source is a man between 18 and 35 years old in good health. The CDR3 DNA follows: TGTGCCAGCAGTGAAGCTCCGCCAAACCAGTACTTC. Translated: CASSEAPPNQYF.